A single sample gave rise to the 2 T cell receptor beta chains below, sequenced in a study of blood T cells in healthy people across ages. Using a J-beta primer mix together with a sample-barcoded 5' primer, a second PCR was run for roughly 6 to 12 cycles. TCRdb reprocessed the 5' RACE reads via MiXCR and lists one record per CDR3 protein. The sample includes over 1,200,000 distinct CDR3 sequences, 59% of them seen just once. Sample: blood. All receptors derive from a man between 18 and 29 years old in good health.

The rearrangement uses TRBV21-1 and TRBJ1-5. TRBV21-1 is noted as a pseudogene. The CDR3 extends over 13 amino acids. In nucleotides, the CDR3 is TGTGCCAAAGGCGGGGTATGCAATCAGCCCCAGCATTTT. Translation gives CAKGGVCNQPQHF.

The chain combines TRBV4-3 with TRBJ2-4, with no clear D. CDR3 length equals 15 residues. Trimming stripped 0 bases from V and 0 bases from J, with 6 bases between. Germline V gene lookup returns CDR1 LGHNA and CDR2 YSLEER. As DNA, the CDR3 is TGCGCCAGCAGCCAAGACCTGGGAGCCAAAAACATTCAGTACTTC. Protein sequence: CASSQDLGAKNIQYF.